This T cell receptor beta chain was observed in a study of breast tumors, draining lymph nodes, adjacent tissues. Axillary draining lymph nodes of breast cancer patients supplied the node samples. This clonotype was recorded at least ten times. The CDR3 totals 16 residues. Germline V gene data show CDR1 as LNHNV and CDR2 as YYDKDF (reference sequence). The J segment lost 3 bases and the V segment lost 0 bases, leaving 3 bases of the junction unmatched. In TCRdb, the multiplex PCR reads were re-called with MiXCR into one record per CDR3 protein. Of 150,000 to 200,000 distinct CDR3 sequences in the sample, around 35% were seen once.

Sequencing used axillary lymph node tissue. This chain links TRBV15 with TRBJ2-1; 9 bases are a match to TRBD2. This receptor was taken from a female donor with breast cancer. Some clones in this sample may be carry-over from other donors' samples. CDR3 sequence (DNA): TGTGCCACCAGCAGAGATCGAGCGGGGGGCTACAATGAGCAGTTCTTC. Protein: CATSRDRAGGYNEQFF.